This TCR beta chain was identified during a study of OX40 agonist ivuxolimab in advanced cancers. Study background: Patients' therapy was ivuxolimab, an antibody that acts as an agonist of OX40 (CD134). Six ivuxolimab dose levels, 0.01 to 10 mg/kg, were given intravenously every 2 weeks. Whole-study findings and limits: Expanded clones were, on average, more numerous among CD8+ T cells than CD4+.

In regard to this clone: Its antigen is still unknown. This specimen includes other DNA sequences encoding the same CDR3.

The V end lost 5 bases, the J end lost 6 bases, and 10 bases lay between the germline ends. Looked up from germline, CDR1 is MNHEY and CDR2 is SMNVEV (reference sequence). The CDR3 is 13 residues long. The repertoire was sequenced with immunoSEQ multiplex PCR; TCRdb's copy has only in-frame clones and lacks some. Of 60,000 to 75,000 clones listed, about nine tenths were seen once; the top ten hold around 4%. Baseline was the first blood sampling point, followed by cycle 4 day 1 and cycle 7 day 1. The V and J genes are TRBV27 and TRBJ2-2; weak D call: TRBD2 (5 bases). Sequenced here: CD4+ or CD8+ T cells sorted from blood, sampled in a trial of the OX40 agonist ivuxolimab. The TCR originated in an adult with an advanced solid tumor such as melanoma, head and neck, liver or kidney cancer. This CDR3 reads CASSPLASGELFF. The CDR3, as DNA: TGTGCCAGCAGTCCATTAGCGTCCGGGGAGCTGTTTTTT.